This TCR beta chain was recovered during a study of T cells after posttransplantation cyclophosphamide. TCRdb's copy holds only in-frame clones and misses some; the assay was immunoSEQ multiplex PCR. The table has tens of thousands of clones, approximately 92% seen once. The CDR3 has 17 residues. V lost 3 bases, J lost 3 bases, and 19 bases lay in between. Germline values: CDR1 SGHAT, CDR2 FQNNGV. As to this clone: What it recognizes is unknown.

Notes on the study in general: TRB overlap between skin or GI tissue T cells and blood was limited.

This TCR came from a woman aged 25-40 years in good health and a related stem cell transplant donor. J is TRBJ2-3 and V is TRBV11-2, with D possibly TRBD2 on 5 matching bases. The source material was PBMCs. For the CDR3, the DNA is TGTGCCAGCAGCTTTCTCCCTTCGGGGAGTCAAACAGATACGCAGTATTTT. Translating it yields CASSFLPSGSQTDTQYF. Drawing the rest from reference TRBV11-2 and TRBJ2-3, the complete variable domain is EAGVAQSPRYKIIEKRQSVAFWCNPISGHATLYWYQQILGQGPKLLIQFQNNGVVDDSQLPKDRFSAERLKGVDSTLKIQPAKLEDSAVYLCASSFLPSGSQTDTQYFGPGTRLTVL.